The entry below describes one T cell receptor (beta chain). What it binds is not known. Primers included in the PCR were 60 Vbeta and 13 Jbeta primers. Sequencing used immunoSEQ multiplex PCR; TCRdb keeps in-frame clones, though not all of them. The table has under 85,000 clones, about four fifths seen once. These data belong to a study of cytomegalovirus exposure and HLA in healthy donors. Study results and caveats: Clonal expansion was found to be greater in HLA-associated TCR beta chains than in equally common others in a later analysis. A later analysis linked a missense DCLRE1C variant to TCR beta V- and J-gene trimming. Reported performance of the classifier showed diagnosis of cytomegalovirus status with high specificity and sensitivity. CMV serostatus alone was available as immune exposure information.

Trimming removed 2 bases from V and 10 bases from J, with 24 bases in between. The germline V gene has CDR1 MGHRA and CDR2 YSYEKL. The CDR3 has 17 amino acids. The gene calls are TRBV4-1 and TRBJ2-1, with TRBD2 as a possible D gene (6 bases). The TCR comes from a woman in her twenties or thirties in good health and CMV-seronegative. The sample comprised PBMCs. The CDR3 sequence: CASSQRGGTGLRNEQFF. The CDR3, as DNA: TGCGCCAGCAGCCAAAGAGGCGGGACGGGACTCCGCAACGAGCAGTTCTTC.